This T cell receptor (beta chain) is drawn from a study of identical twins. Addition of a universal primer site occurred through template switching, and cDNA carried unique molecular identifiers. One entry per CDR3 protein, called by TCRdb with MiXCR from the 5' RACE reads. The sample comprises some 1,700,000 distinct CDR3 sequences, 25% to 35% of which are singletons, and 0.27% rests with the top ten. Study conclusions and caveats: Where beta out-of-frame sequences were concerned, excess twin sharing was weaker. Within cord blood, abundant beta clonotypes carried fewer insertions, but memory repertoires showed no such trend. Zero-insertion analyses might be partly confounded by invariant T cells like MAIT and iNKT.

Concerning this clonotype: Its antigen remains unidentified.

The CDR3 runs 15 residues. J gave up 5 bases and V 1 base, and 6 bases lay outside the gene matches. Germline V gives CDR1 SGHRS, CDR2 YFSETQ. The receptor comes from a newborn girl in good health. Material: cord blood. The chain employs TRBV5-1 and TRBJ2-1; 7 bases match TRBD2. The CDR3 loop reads CASSLLLASNNEQFF. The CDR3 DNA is TGCGCCAGCAGCTTGTTACTAGCGAGTAACAATGAGCAGTTCTTC.